This TCR beta chain was obtained from a study of CD8 T cells in ankylosing spondylitis. The study, taken as a whole, reports: What appeared characteristic of ankylosing spondylitis blood was a TCR beta motif of eight highly homologous variants. The study looked at matched synovial fluid samples from ankylosing spondylitis patients. Disease-linked clones were reported to be significantly enriched there.

This clonotype was detected a few times. Its cognate antigen is unknown. Germline V gives CDR1 SGHVS, CDR2 FNYEAQ. The CDR3 sequence is 15 residues long. V was shortened by 5 bases and J by 7 bases, with 18 bases between the two germline ends. TCRdb itself ran the 5' RACE reads through MiXCR, one entry per CDR3 protein. The profile shows hundreds of thousands of distinct CDR3 sequences, 25% to 30% of them singletons. The receptor was derived from a male donor with ankylosing spondylitis. Input material: blood, either unsorted or a sorted T cell fraction (not recorded which). J is TRBJ1-5 and V is TRBV7-6, with D perhaps matching TRBD1 (6 bases). The CDR3 DNA is TGTGCCAGCAGCCAGTGGGGGGACCAGGGGCAGCCCCAGCATTTT. Its translation: CASSQWGDQGQPQHF.